This record looks at one T cell receptor (beta chain) sequence and its context. Its antigen is not identified. These data come from a study of CD8 T cells in ankylosing spondylitis. Overall study findings and caveats: A TCR beta motif of several highly homologous variants seemed to mark ankylosing spondylitis blood. The authors reported significant enrichment of disease-linked clones in matched ankylosing spondylitis synovial fluid. Clones linked with disease were CD8+ and fairly uncommon in the peripheral blood.

By quantitative 5'-RACE with molecular barcodes, the TCR beta libraries were made. Each CDR3 protein gets one entry after TCRdb re-called the 5' RACE reads with MiXCR. The data show roughly 180,000 distinct CDR3 sequences, with 9.8% seen just once and more than 12% held by the top ten. From germline, CDR1 is SEHNR and CDR2 FQNEAQ (reference sequence). The CDR3 sequence is 12 residues long. Trimming cost V 5 bases and J 10 bases, with 12 bases left between them. This clonotype originated in a female donor with ankylosing spondylitis or in good health (not recorded which). Material: blood, either unsorted or a sorted T cell fraction (not recorded which). The chain is built from TRBV7-9 and TRBJ2-1; the D gene is possibly TRBD1 (6 bases). This CDR3 reads CASSLDRSEQFF. For the CDR3, the DNA is TGTGCCAGCAGCCTTGACAGGTCGGAGCAGTTCTTC.